Below are 9 T cell receptor beta chains sequenced from a single sample in a study of T cell changes during pregnancy in multiple sclerosis (dated by TCRdb to between 2017 and 2020). The library was generated by the immunoSEQ multiplex PCR assay. TCRdb holds this immuneACCESS table with in-frame rearrangements only. Some clones are missing; in checked studies, unresolved V genes explain under half, and the rest has no known cause. This sample holds tens of thousands of clones; 90% were observed only once. Around 3.3% of the sample is held by the ten biggest clonotypes. Sequencing was performed on CD8+ T cells from peripheral blood mononuclear cells, taken before pregnancy. Receptors were obtained from a female donor with multiple sclerosis, enrolled in a pregnancy study.

Of note for this clone: The sample carries other DNA sequences with the same CDR3. The chain's CDR3 is CATSREEGDGYTF. The DNA of the CDR3 is TGTGCCACCAGCAGAGAAGAGGGCGATGGCTACACCTTC. The chain carries TRBV15 and TRBJ1-2; unclear D gene. Looked up from germline, CDR1 is LNHNV and CDR2 is YYDKDF (reference sequence). The germline V and J ends were trimmed by 0 bases and 6 bases, with 8 bases remaining between them. CDR3 length: 13 residues.

This chain connects TRBV7-9 to TRBJ2-1; TRBD1 matches 10 bases. V shed 10 bases, J shed 9 bases, and the junction held 15 bases outside the gene matches. This CDR3 has 15 residues. Germline CDR1 and CDR2: SEHNR and FQNEAQ (reference sequence). In DNA, the CDR3 is TGTGCCACGGGTGGGACAGGGGCCTTAACCGGTGAGCAGTTCTTC. This encodes CATGGTGALTGEQFF.

The rearrangement uses TRBV7-9 and TRBJ2-3, with 7 bases fitting TRBD1. Per the germline V gene, CDR1 is SEHNR and CDR2 is FQNEAQ (reference sequence). J was trimmed by 2 bases and V by 5 bases; bases with no gene match: 13. The CDR3 is 17 residues long. CDR3 DNA: TGTGCCAGCAGCCGAGAGCTCAGACAGGGCTACACAGATACGCAGTATTTT. Translating gives CASSRELRQGYTDTQYF.

The chain joins TRBV5-6 to TRBJ1-5; a possible D gene is TRBD1 (5 bases). V was trimmed by 4 bases and J by 2 bases, leaving 13 bases between them. Germline lookup yields CDR1 SGHDT and CDR2 YYEEEE. The CDR3 length is 15 residues. CDR3 region: CASSHGARGNQPQHF. For the CDR3, the DNA is TGTGCCAGCAGCCATGGGGCCCGGGGCAATCAGCCCCAGCATTTT. Drawing the rest from reference TRBV5-6 and TRBJ1-5, the complete variable domain is DAGVTQSPTHLIKTRGQQVTLRCSPKSGHDTVSWYQQALGQGPQFIFQYYEEEERQRGNFPDRFSGHQFPNYSSELNVNALLLGDSALYLCASSHGARGNQPQHFGDGTRLSIL.

This chain uses TRBV15 with TRBJ2-1; 11 nucleotides align to TRBD2. The CDR3 loop spans 18 amino acids. CDR1 is LNHNV and CDR2 is YYDKDF in the germline V gene (reference sequence). The V segment lost 0 bases and the J segment 7 bases; nucleotides outside the gene matches: 11. CDR3 loop: CATSRDPALAGDRNEQFF. In DNA, the CDR3 is TGTGCCACCAGCAGAGATCCTGCACTAGCGGGGGACAGGAATGAGCAGTTCTTC.

The rearrangement links TRBV7-6 to TRBJ2-7; D call uncertain. Germline CDR1 and CDR2: SGHVS and FNYEAQ. V was clipped by 3 bases and J by 3 bases, with 6 bases between them. The CDR3 covers 12 residues. The CDR3 nucleotides read TGTGCCAGCAGCTTTCAAAACTACGAGCAGTACTTC. Translation: CASSFQNYEQYF. The full variable domain, rest sourced from reference TRBV7-6 and TRBJ2-7, is GAGVSQSPRYKVTKRGQDVALRCDPISGHVSLYWYRQALGQGPEFLTYFNYEAQQDKSGLPNDRFSAERPEGSISTLTIQRTEQRDSAMYRCASSFQNYEQYFGPGTRLTVT.

This chain uses TRBV7-2 with TRBJ2-5; tentatively, D is TRBD2 (5 bases). In germline, CDR1 is SGHTA, CDR2 FQGNSA. Trimming shortened V by 8 bases and J by 3 bases, and 19 bases separated the two germline ends. This CDR3 has 15 residues. The CDR3 region has the DNA TGTGCCAGCGGAACAAAGGACTTTCCTAAAGAGACCCAGTACTTC. As protein: CASGTKDFPKETQYF.

This chain uses TRBV7-6 with TRBJ2-2; 10 positions match TRBD1. V shed 5 bases and J 3 bases; nucleotides not matched to a gene: 9. The CDR3 totals 17 residues. CDR1 SGHVS and CDR2 FNYEAQ come from the germline V gene. The CDR3 bases are TGTGCCAGCAGCACGCGGACAGGGGGACGGGACACCGGGGAGCTGTTTTTT. It codes for CASSTRTGGRDTGELFF.

The chain is built from TRBV15 and TRBJ1-2; 7 nucleotides match TRBD1. The CDR3 has 14 residues. J lost 4 bases, V lost 6 bases, and 8 bases had no gene match. Looked up from germline, CDR1 is LNHNV and CDR2 is YYDKDF (reference sequence). CDR3 amino acids: CATRVDREVYGYTF. The CDR3 region has the DNA TGTGCCACCAGGGTAGACAGGGAAGTCTATGGCTACACCTTC.